These T cell receptor beta chains were read from a single sample in a study of blood T cell repertoires in COVID-19. The method was immunoSEQ multiplex PCR; TCRdb's version includes in-frame clones alone and lacks a portion of them. The table has 80,000 to 90,000 clones, approximately 79% seen once. The material sequenced was peripheral blood. The receptor set was obtained from an older man with acute or convalescent COVID-19. CDR3s include the opening cysteine and the closing phenylalanine or tryptophan. A D gene is named only where the DNA matches it firmly. The size field is filled for only some rows; it gives once, few, many or a size class.

d_gene	len	j_gene	v_gene	abundance	CDR3nt	CDR3aa
-	16	TRBJ2-3	TRBV5-1	-	TGCGCCAGCAGCTTGGAGGCGGACGGACGGGGAGATACGCAGTATTTT	CASSLEADGRGDTQYF
TRBD1	14	TRBJ1-6	TRBV11-2	-	TGTGCCAGCAGCCCCGGGACAGTTAATTCACCCCTCCACTTT	CASSPGTVNSPLHF
-	15	TRBJ1-1	TRBV5-1	-	TGCGCCAGCAGCTTGGGAGGCACTCTGAACACTGAAGCTTTCTTT	CASSLGGTLNTEAFF
-	15	TRBJ1-1	TRBV18	-	TGTGCCAGCTCACAACTCCCGGGAATGAACACTGAAGCTTTCTTT	CASSQLPGMNTEAFF
TRBD1	15	TRBJ2-5	TRBV7-9	-	TGTGCCAGCAGCTGGGGGACAGGGAGTCAAGAGACCCAGTACTTC	CASSWGTGSQETQYF
-	16	TRBJ1-1	TRBV18	-	TGTGCCAGCTCACCGAACGGGGGGGGCCTAAACACTGAAGCTTTCTTT	CASSPNGGGLNTEAFF
TRBD2	16	TRBJ2-3	TRBV7-9	-	TGTGCCAGCAGCTTAGGAACTAGCGGGGGGTCTGATACGCAGTATTTT	CASSLGTSGGSDTQYF
-	16	TRBJ1-2	TRBV20-1	-	TGCAGTGCTAGTGTCCCGGGACACCGATCGGGCTATGGCTACACCTTC	CSASVPGHRSGYGYTF
TRBD1	17	TRBJ1-3	TRBV23-1	-	TGCGCCAGCAGTCAATCCGGGACAGGGACCTCTGGAAACACCATATATTTT	CASSQSGTGTSGNTIYF
TRBD1	17	TRBJ1-5	TRBV28	many	TGTGCCAGTGTCCGGGACAGGGAGGAGACGGCCAATCAGCCCCAGCATTTT	CASVRDREETANQPQHF
-	12	TRBJ2-2	TRBV11-2	few	TGTGCCAGCAGCTTAGATCGCGGGGAGCTGTTTTTT	CASSLDRGELFF
-	15	TRBJ2-2	TRBV5-6	once	TGTGCCAGCAGCCGACAGGGGAGGGTCACCGGGGAGCTGTTTTTT	CASSRQGRVTGELFF
-	14	TRBJ2-3	TRBV9	-	TGTGCCAGCAGCCCGCGGGACAGTTCAGATACGCAGTATTTT	CASSPRDSSDTQYF
TRBD2	14	TRBJ2-1	TRBV24-1	-	TGTGCCACCAGTGGGCTAGCGGGGTGGAGTGAGCAGTTCTTC	CATSGLAGWSEQFF
-	13	TRBJ2-7	TRBV5-1	-	TGCGCCAGCAGCCCAACGGACAGTCGGGAGCAGTACTTC	CASSPTDSREQYF
TRBD1	15	TRBJ2-3	TRBV5-1	-	TGCGCCAGCAGCGCCGGGACAGGGGGAAAAGATACGCAGTATTTT	CASSAGTGGKDTQYF
-	15	TRBJ1-6	TRBV4-2	-	TGTGCCAGCAGCGGCGGTATCTCCTATAATTCACCCCTCCACTTT	CASSGGISYNSPLHF
-	15	TRBJ1-6	TRBV5-1	-	TGCGCCAGCAGCTTGGCGGGGGGGTATAATTCACCCCTCCACTTT	CASSLAGGYNSPLHF
-	14	TRBJ1-5	TRBV18	-	TGTGCCAGCTCACTGAGACAGGTCGATCAGCCCCAGCATTTT	CASSLRQVDQPQHF
-	15	TRBJ1-6	TRBV7-3	-	TGTGCCAGCAGCTTAAATGGTTTCGGGAATTCACCCCTCCACTTT	CASSLNGFGNSPLHF
TRBD1	16	TRBJ2-4	TRBV4-1	-	TGCGCCAGCAGCCAAGATCCGGGACAGGGGGTCAACATTCAGTACTTC	CASSQDPGQGVNIQYF
-	15	TRBJ2-1	TRBV5-1	-	TGCGCCAGCAGCTTGGAAGGGGTCAACTACAATGAGCAGTTCTTC	CASSLEGVNYNEQFF
-	13	TRBJ2-7	TRBV5-4	-	TGTGCCAGCAGCTTGGGGGGCACCTACGAGCAGTACTTC	CASSLGGTYEQYF
-	13	TRBJ2-2	TRBV7-3	-	TGTGCCAGCAGCCCACAGGGCGCCGGGGAGCTGTTTTTT	CASSPQGAGELFF
TRBD1	15	TRBJ2-7	TRBV11-2	-	TGTGCCAGCAGCCCCCGGGGGACAGGGGCAGGCGAGCAGTACTTC	CASSPRGTGAGEQYF
TRBD1	14	TRBJ1-1	TRBV2	few	TGTGCCAGCAGTTCTACAGGGGGTTGGACTGAAGCTTTCTTT	CASSSTGGWTEAFF
TRBD2	15	TRBJ2-1	TRBV7-3	few	TGTGCCAGCAGCTCCACTAGCGGTGGCTACAATGAGCAGTTCTTC	CASSSTSGGYNEQFF
-	15	TRBJ2-5	TRBV27	-	TGTGCCAGCAGAAAACCAGGGTTCTCCCAAGAGACCCAGTACTTC	CASRKPGFSQETQYF
-	15	TRBJ2-2	TRBV6-1	-	TGTGCCAGCAGTGAACTAACAGGGGGGGCCGGGGAGCTGTTTTTT	CASSELTGGAGELFF
-	15	TRBJ2-2	TRBV27	-	TGTGCCAGCAGTTTCGTCAGGGGGGACACCGGGGAGCTGTTTTTT	CASSFVRGDTGELFF
-	15	TRBJ1-1	TRBV7-9	-	TGTGCCAGCAGCCGGGACTTCCTCATGAACACTGAAGCTTTCTTT	CASSRDFLMNTEAFF
-	13	TRBJ1-5	TRBV2	-	TGTGCCAGCAGAAGCAATAGCAATCAGCCCCAGCATTTT	CASRSNSNQPQHF
-	15	TRBJ1-1	TRBV6-2/TRBV6-3	-	TGTGCCAGCAGTTACTCTCAGGGCGCGGGAACTGAAGCTTTCTTT	CASSYSQGAGTEAFF
-	13	TRBJ2-2	TRBV18	-	TGTGCCAGCTCACCAAACCGAGGCGGGGAGCTGTTTTTT	CASSPNRGGELFF
TRBD1	14	TRBJ1-1	TRBV5-1	few	TGCGCCAGCAGCTTCCAGGGGACAGACACTGAAGCTTTCTTT	CASSFQGTDTEAFF
TRBD2	12	TRBJ2-1	TRBV10-1	-	TGCGCCAGCAGTGAAGGCGGGGGTGAGCAGTTCTTC	CASSEGGGEQFF
TRBD1	15	TRBJ1-2	TRBV11-2	few	TGTGCCAGCAGCTCAAGGACAGGGGGGCTCTATGGCTACACCTTC	CASSSRTGGLYGYTF
-	15	TRBJ1-6	TRBV27	-	TGTGCCAGCAGTACCCTGACAGGAGGCAATTCACCCCTCCACTTT	CASSTLTGGNSPLHF
TRBD1	13	TRBJ1-5	TRBV28	-	TGTGCCAGCAGTCGGACAGGGGGTCAGCCCCAGCATTTT	CASSRTGGQPQHF
-	15	TRBJ1-2	TRBV30	-	TGTGCCTGGACAGCAGGGACTCAAGCTAACTATGGCTACACCTTC	CAWTAGTQANYGYTF
-	14	TRBJ1-4	TRBV2	-	TGTGCCAGCAGCCTATTGGGGGAGGGGGAAAAACTGTTTTTT	CASSLLGEGEKLFF
-	14	TRBJ2-2	TRBV6-5	-	TGTGCCAGCAGGGTCGGGTTGGGTTTCGGGGAGCTGTTTTTT	CASRVGLGFGELFF
TRBD1	16	TRBJ1-4	TRBV4-1	few	TGCGCCAGCAGCCAAGTGAGGGACAGGGATGTTGAAAAACTGTTTTTT	CASSQVRDRDVEKLFF
-	14	TRBJ1-2	TRBV5-5	-	TGTGCCAGCAGCTTCCAAGAGACTAACTATGGCTACACCTTC	CASSFQETNYGYTF
-	15	TRBJ1-1	TRBV4-1	-	TGCGCCAGCAGCCAAGAGACAGCCAGATACACTGAAGCTTTCTTT	CASSQETARYTEAFF
TRBD2	15	TRBJ2-1	TRBV5-1	-	TGCGCCAGCAGCTTGACTAGCGGGGGATACAATGAGCAGTTCTTC	CASSLTSGGYNEQFF
-	15	TRBJ2-1	TRBV4-2	-	TGTGCCAGCAGCGTGGGGGGGCCTTCCTACAATGAGCAGTTCTTC	CASSVGGPSYNEQFF
-	15	TRBJ2-3	TRBV11-2	-	TGTGCCAGCAGCCCCCGCGGTACTAGCACAGATACGCAGTATTTT	CASSPRGTSTDTQYF
TRBD2	13	TRBJ2-5	TRBV7-2	-	TGTGCCAGCAGCTTACGGACTAGGGAGACCCAGTACTTC	CASSLRTRETQYF
TRBD1	15	TRBJ2-3	TRBV5-1	-	TGCGCCAGCAGCCCAACAGGGGGACTCACAGATACGCAGTATTTT	CASSPTGGLTDTQYF
-	14	TRBJ2-1	TRBV5-8	-	TGTGCCAGCAGCTTGGTCCGGTCCTACAATGAGCAGTTCTTC	CASSLVRSYNEQFF
TRBD1	14	TRBJ1-2	TRBV4-1	-	TGCGCCAGCAGTCTTACAGGGGATATTAATGGCTACACCTTC	CASSLTGDINGYTF
-	16	TRBJ1-5	TRBV21-1	few	TGTGCCAGCAGCAGCCTAGGTTCAGGGAAAAATCAGCCCCAGCATTTT	CASSSLGSGKNQPQHF
-	17	TRBJ1-1	TRBV5-1	-	TGCGCCAGCAGCTTGGCCCTTTTTGGACTGAAGAACACTGAAGCTTTCTTT	CASSLALFGLKNTEAFF
TRBD1	16	TRBJ2-3	TRBV7-9	-	TGTGCCAGCAGCGCGACGGACAGGGGGCCGGCAGATACGCAGTATTTT	CASSATDRGPADTQYF
-	13	TRBJ2-7	TRBV6-2/TRBV6-3	once	TGTGCCAGCAGTCTCCGGGAAACCTACGAGCAGTACTTC	CASSLRETYEQYF
TRBD1	17	TRBJ2-7	TRBV27	-	TGTGCCAGCACCCGGACAGGGATCGGCGCCCCCGCTTACGAGCAGTACTTC	CASTRTGIGAPAYEQYF
TRBD2	17	TRBJ2-1	TRBV5-4	-	TGTGCCAGCAGGCGCTCAGCGGGGGACATCGCCTACAATGAGCAGTTCTTC	CASRRSAGDIAYNEQFF
-	12	TRBJ2-3	TRBV29-1	-	TGCAGCGTTGAAAGGAGGCTAGATACGCAGTATTTT	CSVERRLDTQYF